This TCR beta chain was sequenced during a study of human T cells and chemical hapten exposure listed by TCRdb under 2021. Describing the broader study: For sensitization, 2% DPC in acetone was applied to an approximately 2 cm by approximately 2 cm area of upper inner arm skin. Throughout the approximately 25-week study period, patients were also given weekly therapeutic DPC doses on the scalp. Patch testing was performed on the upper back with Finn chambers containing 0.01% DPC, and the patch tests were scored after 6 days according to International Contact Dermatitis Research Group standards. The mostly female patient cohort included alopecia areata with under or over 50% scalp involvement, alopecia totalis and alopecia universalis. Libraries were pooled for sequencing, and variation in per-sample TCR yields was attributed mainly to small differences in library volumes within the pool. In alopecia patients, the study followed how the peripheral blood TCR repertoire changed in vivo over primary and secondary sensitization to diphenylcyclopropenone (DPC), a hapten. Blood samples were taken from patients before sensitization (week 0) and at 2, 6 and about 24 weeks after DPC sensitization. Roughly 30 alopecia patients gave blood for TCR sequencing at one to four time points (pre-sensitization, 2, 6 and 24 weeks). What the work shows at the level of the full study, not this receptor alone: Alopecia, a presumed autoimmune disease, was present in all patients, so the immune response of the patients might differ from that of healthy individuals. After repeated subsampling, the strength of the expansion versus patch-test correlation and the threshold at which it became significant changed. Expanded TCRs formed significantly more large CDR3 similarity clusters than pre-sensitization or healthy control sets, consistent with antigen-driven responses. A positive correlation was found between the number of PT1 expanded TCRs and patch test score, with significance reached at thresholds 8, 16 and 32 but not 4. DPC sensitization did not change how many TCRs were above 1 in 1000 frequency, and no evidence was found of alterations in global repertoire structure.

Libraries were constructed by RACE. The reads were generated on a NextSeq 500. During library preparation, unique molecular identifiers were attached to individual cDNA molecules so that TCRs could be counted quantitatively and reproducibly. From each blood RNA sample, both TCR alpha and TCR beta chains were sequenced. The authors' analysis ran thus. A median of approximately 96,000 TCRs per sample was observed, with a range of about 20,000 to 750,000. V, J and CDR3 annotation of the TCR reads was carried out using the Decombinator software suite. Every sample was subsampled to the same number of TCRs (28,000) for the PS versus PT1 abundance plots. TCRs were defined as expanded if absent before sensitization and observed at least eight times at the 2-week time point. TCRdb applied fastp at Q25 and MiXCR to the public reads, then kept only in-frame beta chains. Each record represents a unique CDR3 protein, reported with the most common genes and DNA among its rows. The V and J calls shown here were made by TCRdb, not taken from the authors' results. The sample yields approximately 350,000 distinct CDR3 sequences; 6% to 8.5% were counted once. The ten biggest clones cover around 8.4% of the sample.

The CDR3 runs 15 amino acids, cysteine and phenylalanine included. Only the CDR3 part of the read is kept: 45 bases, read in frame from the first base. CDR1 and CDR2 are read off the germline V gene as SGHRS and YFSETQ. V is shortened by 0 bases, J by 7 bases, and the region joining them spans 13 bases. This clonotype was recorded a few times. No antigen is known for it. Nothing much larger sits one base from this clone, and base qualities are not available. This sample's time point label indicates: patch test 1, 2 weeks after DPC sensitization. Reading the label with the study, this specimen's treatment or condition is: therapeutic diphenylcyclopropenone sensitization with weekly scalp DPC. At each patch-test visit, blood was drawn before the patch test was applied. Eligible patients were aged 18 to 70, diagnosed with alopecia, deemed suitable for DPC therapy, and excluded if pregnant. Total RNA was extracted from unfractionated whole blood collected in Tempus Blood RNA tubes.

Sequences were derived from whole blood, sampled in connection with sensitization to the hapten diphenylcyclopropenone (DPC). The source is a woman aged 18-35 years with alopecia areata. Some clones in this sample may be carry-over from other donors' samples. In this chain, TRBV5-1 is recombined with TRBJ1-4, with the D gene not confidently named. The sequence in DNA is TGCGCCAGCAGCTTGGGGACCCTACGGGTTGAAAAACTGTTTTTT. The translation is CASSLGTLRVEKLFF.